These T cell receptor beta chains were read from a single sample in a study of T cell responses to AZD1222 COVID-19 vaccine. Assay used: immunoSEQ multiplex PCR; TCRdb lists only in-frame clones, some missing. The data show over 130,000 clones, roughly 92% seen once. The sample consisted of peripheral blood, taken on day 0 of AZD1222 vaccination. The receptors originated from an adult in good health. CDR3s include the opening cysteine and the closing phenylalanine or tryptophan. D genes are given only for firm matches. Clone size is stated in some rows and not others, as once, few, many or a class when expanded.

j_call d_call v_call clone_size cdr3_nt cdr3_aa
TRBJ1-5 . TRBV7-2 once TGTGCCAGCAGCTTAGAAGGGGGAAGCAATCAGCCCCAGCATTTT CASSLEGGSNQPQHF
TRBJ2-7 TRBD1 TRBV24-1 few TGTGCCACCAGTGATTTACGGACAGGCTCCTACGAGCAGTACTTC CATSDLRTGSYEQYF
TRBJ1-1 . TRBV6-5 . TGTGCCAGCAGTTATGGTCCTGAAGCTTTCTTT CASSYGPEAFF
TRBJ1-3 . TRBV28 . TGTGCCAGCACCTCAGGGTTGCTTGGTGGAAACACCATATATTTT CASTSGLLGGNTIYF
TRBJ1-2 . TRBV27 once TGTGCCAGCAGTTCCACAGGCTTATTCTATGGCTACACCTTC CASSSTGLFYGYTF
TRBJ2-7 TRBD1 TRBV5-8 once TGTGCCAGCAGCTTGGGGACAGGGAAAGGGGGAGAGCAGTACTTC CASSLGTGKGGEQYF
TRBJ1-1 . TRBV4-2 once TGTGCCAGCAGCCAAGTTGGAGGGTCTGGAACTGAAGCTTTCTTT CASSQVGGSGTEAFF
TRBJ1-2 . TRBV5-1 . TGCGCCAGCAGCTTGGGGGGGCCGAGCTATGGCTACACCTTC CASSLGGPSYGYTF
TRBJ1-5 . TRBV18 . TGTGCCAGCTCACAACAGGGAAATAGCAATCAGCCCCAGCATTTT CASSQQGNSNQPQHF
TRBJ1-6 . TRBV19 . TGTGCCAGTAGTAAACAGGGACGACTACTGGGGAATTCACCCCTCCACTTT CASSKQGRLLGNSPLHF
TRBJ1-1 . TRBV19 . TGTGCCAGTGTGGGTTGGAACACTGAAGCTTTCTTT CASVGWNTEAFF
TRBJ1-6 . TRBV6-1 . TGTGCCAGCAGTGAGGGGTTTCCGTATAATTCACCCCTCCACTTT CASSEGFPYNSPLHF
TRBJ2-2 . TRBV28 . TGTGCCAGCAAAGTGGACGGGGAGCTGTTTTTT CASKVDGELFF
TRBJ2-5 TRBD1 TRBV25-1 . TGTGCCAGCAGGAAGGGGGCCGCAGAGACCCAGTACTTC CASRKGAAETQYF
TRBJ1-1 . TRBV14 . TGTGCCAGCAGCCAAGACTTGGGGGACACTGAAGCTTTCTTT CASSQDLGDTEAFF
TRBJ1-1 . TRBV6-5 . TGTGCCAGCAGTCGCCGAAGCTCAGGCTACACTGAAGCTTTCTTT CASSRRSSGYTEAFF
TRBJ2-6 . TRBV10-3 once TGTGCCAGCAGACTAACGCTAGGGGCCAACGTCCTGACTTTC CASRLTLGANVLTF
TRBJ1-6 . TRBV6-5 . TGTGCCAGCACCCCCCTGGCCTTAAAGGGTTCACCCCTCCACTTT CASTPLALKGSPLHF
TRBJ1-2 . TRBV4-1 . TGCGCCAGCTCGTTGTCGGGGGCGGGTAACTATGGCTACACCTTC CASSLSGAGNYGYTF
TRBJ1-6 TRBD1 TRBV28 . TGTGCCAGCAGGCTAAGACGGACAGGCTTGTCCTATAATTCACCCCTCCACTTT CASRLRRTGLSYNSPLHF
TRBJ2-1 . TRBV7-9 . TGTGCCAGCAGCTTAACACAGAATGAGCAGTTCTTC CASSLTQNEQFF
TRBJ2-7 . TRBV14 . TGTGCCAGCTCTCTCGGGTACCGAAGCTACGAGCAGTACTTC CASSLGYRSYEQYF
TRBJ2-7 TRBD1 TRBV29-1 . TGCAGCGTTGTGAAATTACCAAGGGACAGTCCCTACGAGCAGTACTTC CSVVKLPRDSPYEQYF
TRBJ2-4 . TRBV6-1 . TGTGCCAGCAGTGACAGGGGTCGTACGACCAAAAACATTCAGTACTTC CASSDRGRTTKNIQYF
TRBJ2-3 TRBD1 TRBV19 . TGTGCCAGTATCGGGACAGGCAGCACAGATACGCAGTATTTT CASIGTGSTDTQYF
TRBJ2-3 TRBD2 TRBV7-2 . TGTGCCAGCAGCTTAGGGACTAGCGGGGGTGGGATGATGGGGACGCAGTATTTT CASSLGTSGGGMMGTQYF
TRBJ2-2 TRBD1 TRBV6-5 . TGTGCCAGCAGGGACAGGGAGCGTACCGGGGAGCTGTTTTTT CASRDRERTGELFF
TRBJ1-4 . TRBV10-3 . TGTGCCATCAGTGACTTTGAGGGCCAGGCTAATGAAAAACTGTTTTTT CAISDFEGQANEKLFF
TRBJ2-7 TRBD2 TRBV4-2 . TGTGCCAGCAGCGCGGGACTAGCGGGAGTTTACGAGCAGTACTTC CASSAGLAGVYEQYF
TRBJ2-3 . TRBV12-5 . TGTGCTAGTGGTTCCCCGTCGGCCACTAGCACAGATACGCAGTATTTT CASGSPSATSTDTQYF
TRBJ1-3 . TRBV7-9 . TGTGCCAGCAGCTCAGACCCCAGGAACTTTGGAAACACCATATATTTT CASSSDPRNFGNTIYF
TRBJ1-4 TRBD1 TRBV2 once TGTGCCAGCAGTCAGACAGGGCCAAATGAAAAACTGTTTTTT CASSQTGPNEKLFF
TRBJ1-4 . TRBV24-1 . TGTGCCACCAGTGCGTGGGGGGAGGATGAAAAACTGTTTTTT CATSAWGEDEKLFF
TRBJ2-7 TRBD1 TRBV6-5 . TGTGCCAGCAGTCCCTACAGGGGGACCTACGAGCAGTACTTC CASSPYRGTYEQYF
TRBJ2-5 TRBD1 TRBV7-8 . TGTGCCAGCAGCTATCGACCCGGACAGGGGCAAGAGACCCAGTACTTC CASSYRPGQGQETQYF
TRBJ1-1 . TRBV25-1 once TGTGCCAGCAGTGAATATTTTGGGAGGACTGAAGCTTTCTTT CASSEYFGRTEAFF
TRBJ1-3 . TRBV18 . TGTGCCAGCTCACCACCACAGGTCTCGGGAAACACCATATATTTT CASSPPQVSGNTIYF
TRBJ1-1 TRBD1 TRBV7-9 few TGTGCCAGCAGCAAACGACAGGGGTTGAACACTGAAGCTTTCTTT CASSKRQGLNTEAFF
TRBJ2-1 . TRBV24-1 . TGTGCCACCGGAAGACAGCAGAATGAGCAGTTCTTC CATGRQQNEQFF
TRBJ2-7 . TRBV24-1 . TGTGCCACCAGTGATAGTTGGAGCTCCTACGAGCAGTACTTC CATSDSWSSYEQYF
TRBJ2-1 . TRBV7-2 . TGTGCCAGCAGCTTATATCTTGTCGGTGAGCAGTTCTTC CASSLYLVGEQFF
TRBJ1-5 . TRBV2 . TGTGCCAGCCGAGCAAGACAGGTAAATCAGCCCCAGCATTTT CASRARQVNQPQHF
TRBJ2-1 . TRBV19 . TGTGCCACCACTCGGTTGGCCGGCGGGCATGAGCAGTTCTTC CATTRLAGGHEQFF
TRBJ2-5 . TRBV7-6 . TGTGCCAGCAGCGAACAGGGTGCGGGAGAGACCCAGTACTTC CASSEQGAGETQYF
TRBJ1-2 . TRBV29-1 . TGCAGCGTTGAAGATCATGGCGGGAGGGAGACCTTC CSVEDHGGRETF
TRBJ1-3 TRBD1 TRBV5-1 . TGCGCCAGCAGCCCAACGGACAGGGTAGTTGGAAACACCATATATTTT CASSPTDRVVGNTIYF
TRBJ2-7 TRBD2 TRBV7-2 . TGTGCCAGCAGCTTGTTGGCTAGCGGAGCTCCCTACGAGCAGTACTTC CASSLLASGAPYEQYF
TRBJ1-1 . TRBV28 . TGTGCCAGCAGTTTAGGGGGGGCGAACCCTGGAGCTTTCTTT CASSLGGANPGAFF
TRBJ2-7 . TRBV9 . TGTGCCAGCAGCGTAGGGGCCGAAGCCTCCTACGAGCAGTACTTC CASSVGAEASYEQYF
TRBJ2-5 . TRBV11-2 . TGTGCCAGCAGCTTAGGCAGCTTTAGAGAGACCCAGTACTTC CASSLGSFRETQYF
TRBJ1-5 . TRBV4-1 . TGCGCCAGCACCACCACTCCGGGGGAGGCCAATCAGCCCCAGCATTTT CASTTTPGEANQPQHF